The 2 T cell receptor beta chains in this list originate from one sample, sequenced in a study of Graves' ophthalmopathy and Graves' hyperthyroidism. Scientists amplified the TCR beta CDR3 regions from RNA transcripts. Second-round multiplex PCR came after a first-round RT-PCR that employed HTBI primers. Via MiXCR, TCRdb re-called the multiplex PCR reads, giving one row per CDR3 protein. The sample lists 650,000 to 900,000 distinct CDR3 sequences; 35% to 50% were seen once. Sequencing input: peripheral blood. The source of these receptors is an adult man with Graves' ophthalmopathy.

V gene TRBV20-1 combines with J gene TRBJ1-5, with 8 bases that match TRBD1. The CDR3 is made up of 16 amino acids. The V and J ends lost 3 bases and 3 bases, in that order; junction bases with no gene match: 10. Germline V lookup: CDR1 DFQATT, CDR2 SNEGSKA (reference sequence). The CDR3 here is CSASRTGLQINQPQHF. CDR3 in DNA: TGCAGTGCTAGTAGGACAGGGCTCCAAATCAATCAGCCCCAGCATTTT.

This clonotype was recorded once. The gene calls are TRBV7-9 and TRBJ1-6; possible D gene TRBD1, 6 bases. The CDR3 runs 16 residues. Per the germline V gene, CDR1 is SEHNR and CDR2 is FQNEAQ (reference sequence). V dropped 5 bases and J dropped 7 bases, with 18 bases sitting between them. The chain's CDR3 is CASSATGSSNNSPLHF. The CDR3 bases are TGTGCCAGCAGCGCCACAGGGTCTAGCAACAATTCACCCCTCCACTTT.